This TCR beta chain was recorded in a study of CD8+CD57+ T cells in acquired aplastic anemia. Study context: An average of about 3.2 ug of DNA was obtained from sorted CD4+ and CD8+ cells. Regarding the study as a whole: Patients and controls shared 25 to 30 CD8+ CDR3 sequences.

TCR beta VDJ combinations and CDR3 sequences were profiled from genomic DNA. TCRdb reprocessed the reads with MiXCR, giving one entry per CDR3 protein. The sample shows tens of thousands of distinct CDR3 sequences, roughly 77% of them seen only once. Comments on this clonotype: No antigen is known for it.

This CDR3 is built from 17 residues. Germline trimming cut 0 bases from V and 4 bases from J; bases unmatched to any gene: 11. CDR1 and CDR2 (germline): LGHNA, YSLEER. Input material: sorted CD4+, CD8+, or CD8+CD57+ T cells (not recorded which) from PBMCs. The V call is TRBV4-3, the J call TRBJ2-5; 7 nucleotides agree with TRBD1. The clonotype originates from a human donor in good health, serving as a control. The CDR3 sequence is CASSQEAHRGAGETQYF. CDR3 coding DNA: TGCGCCAGCAGCCAAGAAGCGCACAGGGGCGCAGGAGAGACCCAGTACTTC.